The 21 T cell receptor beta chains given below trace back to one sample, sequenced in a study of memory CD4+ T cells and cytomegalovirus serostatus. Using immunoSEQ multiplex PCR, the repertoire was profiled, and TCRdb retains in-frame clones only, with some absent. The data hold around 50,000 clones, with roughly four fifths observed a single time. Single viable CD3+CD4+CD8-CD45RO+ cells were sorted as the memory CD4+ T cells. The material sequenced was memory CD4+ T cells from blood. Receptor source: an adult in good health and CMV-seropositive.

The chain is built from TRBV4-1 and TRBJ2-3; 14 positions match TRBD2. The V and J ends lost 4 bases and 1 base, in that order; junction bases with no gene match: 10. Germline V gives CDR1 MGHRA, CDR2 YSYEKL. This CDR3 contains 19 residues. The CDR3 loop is CASSPLGLAGGGGTDTQYF. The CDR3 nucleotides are TGCGCCAGCAGCCCCCTCGGACTAGCGGGGGGCGGAGGCACAGATACGCAGTATTTT.

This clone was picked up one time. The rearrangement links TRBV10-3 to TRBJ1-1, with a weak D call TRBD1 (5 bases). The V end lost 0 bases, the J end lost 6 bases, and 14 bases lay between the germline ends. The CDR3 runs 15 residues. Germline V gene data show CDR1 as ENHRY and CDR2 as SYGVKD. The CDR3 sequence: CAISESARRGAEAFF. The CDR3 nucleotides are TGTGCCATCAGTGAGTCTGCGCGGCGAGGGGCTGAAGCTTTCTTT.

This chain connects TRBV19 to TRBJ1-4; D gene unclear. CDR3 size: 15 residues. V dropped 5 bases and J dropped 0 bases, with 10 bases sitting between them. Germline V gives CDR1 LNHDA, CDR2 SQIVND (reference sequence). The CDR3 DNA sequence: TGTGCCAGTAGTTCAAACGGAGCAACTAATGAAAAACTGTTTTTT. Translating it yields CASSSNGATNEKLFF.

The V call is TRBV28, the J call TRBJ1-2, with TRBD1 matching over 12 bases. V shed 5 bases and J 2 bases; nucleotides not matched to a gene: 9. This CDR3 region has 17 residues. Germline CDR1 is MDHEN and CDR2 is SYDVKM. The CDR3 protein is CASSPMGQGAWNYGYTF. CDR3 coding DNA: TGTGCCAGCAGTCCGATGGGACAGGGGGCTTGGAACTATGGCTACACCTTC.

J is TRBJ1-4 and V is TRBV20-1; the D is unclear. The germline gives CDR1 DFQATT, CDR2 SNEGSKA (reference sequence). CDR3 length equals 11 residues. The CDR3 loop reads CIGSSNEKLFF. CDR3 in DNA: TGCATAGGCAGCTCTAATGAAAAACTGTTTTTT.

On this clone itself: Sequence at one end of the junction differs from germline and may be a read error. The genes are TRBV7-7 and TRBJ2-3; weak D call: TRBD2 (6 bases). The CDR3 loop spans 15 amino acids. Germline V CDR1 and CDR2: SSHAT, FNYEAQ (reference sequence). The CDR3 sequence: CASSLGSGPTDTQYF. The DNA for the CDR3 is TGTGCTAGCAGCTTAGGTAGCGGACCCACAGATACGCAGTATTTT.

CDR3 DNA: TGTGCCAGCAGCTTAAGTACGGGCCGCGCAGATACGCAGTATTTT. Translation gives CASSLSTGRADTQYF. The chain recombines TRBV7-2 with TRBJ2-3; no definite D call. This CDR3 has 15 amino acids. V was trimmed by 2 bases and J by 4 bases, leaving 13 bases between them. Germline V gene data show CDR1 as SGHTA and CDR2 as FQGNSA.

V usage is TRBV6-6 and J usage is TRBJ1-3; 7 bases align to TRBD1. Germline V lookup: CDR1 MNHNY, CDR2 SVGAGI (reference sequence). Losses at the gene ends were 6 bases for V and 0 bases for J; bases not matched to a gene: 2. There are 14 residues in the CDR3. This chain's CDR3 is CASRSGGSGNTIYF. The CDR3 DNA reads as TGTGCCAGCAGATCAGGGGGCTCTGGAAACACCATATATTTT.

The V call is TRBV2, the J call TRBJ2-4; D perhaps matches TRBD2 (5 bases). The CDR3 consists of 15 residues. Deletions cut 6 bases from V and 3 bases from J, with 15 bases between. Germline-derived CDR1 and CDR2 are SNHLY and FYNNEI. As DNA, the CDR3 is TGTGCCAGCAGGGAACTAGAATCTGACAAAAACATTCAGTACTTC. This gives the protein CASRELESDKNIQYF.

This CDR3 reads CASSRAGETQYF. The CDR3 DNA follows: TGTGCCAGCAGCCGGGCGGGGGAGACCCAGTACTTC. The chain has TRBV11-2 and TRBJ2-5; D perhaps matches TRBD2 (6 bases). Trimming pared 5 bases from V and 5 bases from J, leaving 9 bases between. This CDR3 has 12 amino acids. The germline V gene has CDR1 SGHAT and CDR2 FQNNGV.

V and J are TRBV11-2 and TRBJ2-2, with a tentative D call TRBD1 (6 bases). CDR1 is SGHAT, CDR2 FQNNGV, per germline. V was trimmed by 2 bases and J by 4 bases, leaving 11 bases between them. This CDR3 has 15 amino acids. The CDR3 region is CASSLWTDGTGELFF. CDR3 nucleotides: TGTGCCAGCAGCTTATGGACAGACGGCACCGGGGAGCTGTTTTTT.

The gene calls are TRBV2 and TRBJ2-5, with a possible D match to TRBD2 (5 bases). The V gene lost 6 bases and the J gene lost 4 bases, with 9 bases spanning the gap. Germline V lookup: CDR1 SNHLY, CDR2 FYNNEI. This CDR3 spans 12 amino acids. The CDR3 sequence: CASRLSGETQYF. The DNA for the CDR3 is TGTGCCAGCAGGTTGAGCGGAGAGACCCAGTACTTC.

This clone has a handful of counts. This chain's CDR3 is CASSGGGGHGETQYF. For the CDR3, the DNA is TGTGCCAGCAGCGGCGGCGGCGGGCACGGGGAGACCCAGTACTTC. V gene TRBV6-6 combines with J gene TRBJ2-5, with a tentative D call TRBD2 (5 bases). V dropped 6 bases and J dropped 5 bases, with 19 bases sitting between them. CDR1 MNHNY and CDR2 SVGAGI come from the germline V gene (reference sequence). The length of the CDR3 is 15 residues.

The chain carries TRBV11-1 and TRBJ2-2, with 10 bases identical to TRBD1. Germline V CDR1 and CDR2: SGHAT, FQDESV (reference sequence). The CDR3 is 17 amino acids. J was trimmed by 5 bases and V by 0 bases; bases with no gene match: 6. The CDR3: CASSLAPDRGTTGELFF. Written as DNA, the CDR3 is TGTGCCAGCAGCTTAGCCCCGGACAGGGGGACAACCGGGGAGCTGTTTTTT.

CDR3 sequence (DNA): TGTGCTAGTGGCGACATTAACAATGAGCAGTTCTTC. This gives the protein CASGDINNEQFF. The rearrangement links TRBV12-5 to TRBJ2-1; D remains ambiguous. V gave up 6 bases and J gave up 5 bases, with 8 bases separating them. Germline V gene lookup returns CDR1 LGHNT and CDR2 FRNRAP. The CDR3 covers 12 residues.

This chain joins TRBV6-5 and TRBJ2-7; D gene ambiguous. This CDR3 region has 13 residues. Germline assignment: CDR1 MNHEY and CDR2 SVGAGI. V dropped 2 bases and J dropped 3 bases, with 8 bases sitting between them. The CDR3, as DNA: TGTGCCAGCAGTTACCGTCTGGACTACGAGCAGTACTTC. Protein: CASSYRLDYEQYF.

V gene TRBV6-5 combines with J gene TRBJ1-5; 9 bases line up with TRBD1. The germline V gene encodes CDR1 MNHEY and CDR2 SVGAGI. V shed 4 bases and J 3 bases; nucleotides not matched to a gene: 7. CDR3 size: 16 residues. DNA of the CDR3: TGTGCCAGCAGTTCCAGAACAGGGGGCGCCAATCAGCCCCAGCATTTT. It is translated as CASSSRTGGANQPQHF.

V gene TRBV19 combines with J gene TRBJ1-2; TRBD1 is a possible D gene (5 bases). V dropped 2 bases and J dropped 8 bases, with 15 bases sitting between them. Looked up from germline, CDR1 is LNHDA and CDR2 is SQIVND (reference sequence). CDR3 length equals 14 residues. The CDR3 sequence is CASSIFPPGKGYTF. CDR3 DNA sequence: TGTGCCAGTAGTATATTCCCGCCAGGGAAAGGCTACACCTTC.

The CDR3 sequence: CASSPIGQGGLHF. In nucleotides, the CDR3 is TGTGCCAGCAGCCCCATAGGACAGGGAGGGCTCCATTTT. This chain uses TRBV4-2 with TRBJ1-5; 8 positions agree with TRBD1. Germline CDR1 LGHNA, CDR2 YNFKEQ. This CDR3 region has 13 residues. V was clipped by 4 bases and J by 16 bases; unmatched bases: 12.

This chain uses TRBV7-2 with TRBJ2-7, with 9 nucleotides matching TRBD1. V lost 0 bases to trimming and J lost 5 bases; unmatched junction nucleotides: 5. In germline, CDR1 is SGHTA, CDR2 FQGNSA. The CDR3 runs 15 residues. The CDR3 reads CASSLARTGANEQYF. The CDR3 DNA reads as TGTGCCAGCAGCTTAGCCCGGACAGGGGCCAACGAGCAGTACTTC.

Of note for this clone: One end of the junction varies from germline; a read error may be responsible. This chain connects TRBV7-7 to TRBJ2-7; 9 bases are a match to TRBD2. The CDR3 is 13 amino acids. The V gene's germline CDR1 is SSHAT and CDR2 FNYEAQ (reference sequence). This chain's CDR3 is CASSLGLAYEQYF. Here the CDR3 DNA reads TGTGCTAGCAGCTTGGGACTAGCTTACGAGCAGTACTTC.